These 28 T cell receptor beta chains originate from one sample sequenced in a study of blood T cells in healthy people across ages. A J-beta primer mix and a sample-barcoded 5' primer were used in a second PCR of about 7 to 12 cycles. TCRdb redid the calling of the 5' RACE reads with MiXCR, one entry per CDR3 protein. This table has some 760,000 distinct CDR3 sequences, roughly 25% appearing once. These data also featured in a second study, about T cells of mothers and their children.

The sample consisted of blood. The receptors originated from a boy younger than 18 in good health.

This clonotype was seen only a few times. V and J are TRBV29-1 and TRBJ2-7; D is perhaps TRBD2 (5 bases). V gave up 1 base and J gave up 3 bases, with 13 bases separating them. This CDR3 is 14 amino acids long. Germline V gene data show CDR1 as SQVTM and CDR2 as ANQGSEA. The CDR3 sequence is CSVEASRGRYEQYF. The CDR3 region has the DNA TGCAGCGTTGAAGCGAGCCGGGGTCGCTACGAGCAGTACTTC.

V gene TRBV20-1 combines with J gene TRBJ1-2, with D possibly TRBD1 on 6 matching bases. V was pared by 6 bases and J by 4 bases, with 18 bases between. Looked up from germline, CDR1 is DFQATT and CDR2 is SNEGSKA (reference sequence). The CDR3 is 14 amino acids. CDR3 sequence: CSAPTGNFFYGYTF. CDR3 coding DNA: TGCAGTGCCCCCACAGGGAACTTCTTCTATGGCTACACCTTC.

Points on this clonotype: Relative to the germline gene, one junction end is altered; a read error may explain this. The DNA of the CDR3 is TGTGCCAGCAGTTTATACGGTATGGGATTTGAAACACTGTTTTTT. The encoded protein is CASSLYGMGFETLFF. V and J are TRBV12-3 or TRBV12-4 and TRBJ1-4, with D unclear. This CDR3 spans 15 amino acids.

The V gene is TRBV6-5, the J gene TRBJ1-4; no reliable D call. Germline loops: CDR1 MNHEY, CDR2 SVGAGI. Trimming shortened V by 5 bases and J by 8 bases, and 12 bases separated the two germline ends. The CDR3 runs to 13 residues. The CDR3 loop reads CASSRGRTEKLFF. The CDR3 nucleotides are TGTGCCAGCAGTCGAGGACGGACGGAAAAACTGTTTTTT.

This clonotype occurred a few times. V is TRBV14 and J is TRBJ2-5; possibly TRBD2 for D (6 bases). Matching the DNA end better, TRBJ2-7 makes the J call doubtful. Per the germline V gene, CDR1 is SGHDN and CDR2 is FVKESK. There are 17 residues in the CDR3. CDR3 loop: CASSQDWGDGSSYEQYF. DNA for the CDR3: TGTGCCAGCAGCCAAGATTGGGGGGACGGATCCTCCTACGAGCAGTACTTC.

This chain joins TRBV29-1 and TRBJ2-7; D is unresolved. Trimming stripped 2 bases from V and 2 bases from J, with 7 bases between. The CDR3 sequence is 12 residues long. Germline-derived CDR1 and CDR2 are SQVTM and ANQGSEA. This chain's CDR3 is CSVEIPTYEQYF. CDR3 DNA: TGCAGCGTTGAAATTCCTACCTACGAGCAGTACTTC.

This clonotype appeared a few times. V gene TRBV20-1 combines with J gene TRBJ2-5; tentative D call: TRBD2 (5 bases). Germline V gene sequence: CDR1 DFQATT, CDR2 SNEGSKA (reference sequence). This CDR3 spans 15 amino acids. Trimming took 4 bases from V and 0 from J, leaving 15 bases between them. As DNA, the CDR3 is TGCAGTGCTACGGACGGTCTAGCTCACCAAGAGACCCAGTACTTC. As protein: CSATDGLAHQETQYF.

This sequence joins TRBV5-5 and TRBJ1-1; no clear D. V dropped 1 base and J dropped 1 base, with 14 bases sitting between them. From germline, CDR1 is SGHKS and CDR2 YYEKEE (reference sequence). The CDR3 has 16 amino acids. The CDR3 region is CASSLKLGFQNTEAFF. In nucleotides, the CDR3 is TGTGCCAGCAGCTTGAAGTTGGGGTTCCAGAACACTGAAGCTTTCTTT. Combining the CDR3 with reference TRBV5-5 and TRBJ1-1 gives the whole variable domain DAGVTQSPTHLIKTRGQQVTLRCSPISGHKSVSWYQQVLGQGPQFIFQYYEKEERGRGNFPDRFSARQFPNYSSELNVNALLLGDSALYLCASSLKLGFQNTEAFFGQGTRLTVV.

The chain is built from TRBV12-3 or TRBV12-4 and TRBJ1-4; TRBD1 might be the D (6 bases). V lost 7 bases and J 4 bases, leaving 16 bases between the germline ends. The CDR3 is 15 residues long. CDR3: CASTTVGQYNEKLFF. DNA for the CDR3: TGTGCCAGCACCACGGTTGGACAGTATAATGAAAAACTGTTTTTT.

The chain couples TRBV20-1 to TRBJ2-5; D remains unclear. The CDR3 consists of 12 residues. Trimming stripped 3 bases from V and 0 bases from J, with 5 bases between. Germline V gene lookup returns CDR1 DFQATT and CDR2 SNEGSKA (reference sequence). The CDR3 DNA follows: TGCAGTGCTAGTCCGGACCAAGAGACCCAGTACTTC. It yields the protein CSASPDQETQYF.

CDR3 sequence (DNA): TGTGCCAGCAGTTCCCTACTGGGGTATGGCTACACCTTC. Its translation: CASSSLLGYGYTF. V gene TRBV12-3 or TRBV12-4 combines with J gene TRBJ1-2; D is unclear. Trimming took 4 bases from V and 5 from J, leaving 11 bases between them. The CDR3 runs 13 residues.

This clonotype has a handful of counts. J is TRBJ2-5 and V is TRBV15; no firm D call. V was cut by 0 bases and J by 5 bases, with 16 bases left in between. Germline-derived CDR1 and CDR2 are LNHNV and YYDKDF (reference sequence). This CDR3 spans 16 amino acids. The CDR3 DNA is TGTGCCACCAGCAGAGAGTCGCGACTCAAAAGGGAGACCCAGTACTTC. Encoded protein: CATSRESRLKRETQYF.

In its sample, this clonotype was seen a few times. This chain uses TRBV2 with TRBJ1-5, with a weak D call TRBD1 (5 bases). The germline V and J ends were trimmed by 3 bases and 4 bases, with 7 bases remaining between them. The CDR3 extends over 13 amino acids. Looked up from germline, CDR1 is SNHLY and CDR2 is FYNNEI. CDR3: CASSDDRNQPQHF. DNA of the CDR3: TGTGCCAGCAGTGATGACAGAAATCAGCCCCAGCATTTT.

The chain recombines TRBV29-1 with TRBJ1-2; D remains unclear. CDR3 size: 13 residues. Germline V gene lookup returns CDR1 SQVTM and CDR2 ANQGSEA. V gave up 3 bases and J gave up 4 bases, with 12 bases separating them. The CDR3 here is CSVDITAPYGYTF. The CDR3 DNA is TGCAGCGTTGATATTACAGCACCCTATGGCTACACCTTC. Complete variable domain (other parts from reference TRBV29-1 and TRBJ1-2): SAVISQKPSRDICQRGTSLTIQCQVDSQVTMMFWYRQQPGQSLTLIATANQGSEATYESGFVIDKFPISRPNLTFSTLTVSNMSPEDSSIYLCSVDITAPYGYTFGSGTRLTVV.

This chain links TRBV12-3 or TRBV12-4 with TRBJ2-7; tentative D call: TRBD2 (6 bases). The CDR3 totals 14 residues. With 3 bases removed from V and 6 bases from J, the gap between germline ends came to 15 bases. In DNA form, the CDR3 reads TGTGCCAGCAGTTTGGGGACTTCCCCCTCCGAGCAGTACTTC. Amino acids: CASSLGTSPSEQYF.

This clonotype has more than one count but fewer than ten. The chain joins TRBV6-1 to TRBJ2-5; tentatively, D is TRBD2 (10 bases). With the DNA end fitting TRBJ2-1 better, the J assignment may be wrong. Germline-derived CDR1 and CDR2 are MNHNS and SASEGT. This CDR3 contains 18 residues. The CDR3 loop is CASKKTGGATSGTNEQFF. CDR3 bases: TGTGCCAGCAAAAAGACAGGGGGGGCAACTAGCGGGACCAATGAGCAGTTCTTC.

This rearrangement joins TRBV20-1 to TRBJ1-1; no reliable D call. The CDR3 totals 13 residues. Trimming cost V 5 bases and J 4 bases, with 14 bases left between them. CDR1 and CDR2 (germline): DFQATT, SNEGSKA (reference sequence). The CDR3 nucleotides are TGCAGTGCTCCTCGGGCCTCGGGCACTGAAGCTTTCTTT. Translated, it gives CSAPRASGTEAFF.

This clonotype was counted only a few times. The rearrangement links TRBV6-2 or TRBV6-3 to TRBJ2-5; D remains ambiguous. The V gene's germline CDR1 is MNHEY and CDR2 SVGEGT. The length of the CDR3 is 13 residues. Trimming took 8 bases from V and 11 from J, leaving 21 bases between them. CDR3 bases: TGTGCCAGCGCCACCAGATCAGGATCGAAGCAGTACTTC. Translation: CASATRSGSKQYF.

This rearrangement joins TRBV27 to TRBJ2-1; D is ambiguous. The germline CDR1 and CDR2 sequences are MNHEY and SMNVEV (reference sequence). V lost 5 bases to trimming and J lost 5 bases, with 16 bases between them. This CDR3 is 15 amino acids long. Written as DNA, the CDR3 is TGTGCCAGCAGTGGTCGGGTTGACTTTAACAATGAGCAGTTCTTC. Encoded protein: CASSGRVDFNNEQFF.

This clonotype has a handful of counts. The V and J genes are TRBV4-3 and TRBJ2-3, with TRBD1 matching over 8 bases. From germline, CDR1 is LGHNA and CDR2 YSLEER. CDR3 size: 18 residues. V lost 0 bases and J lost 2; bases outside the gene matches: 10. In nucleotides, the CDR3 is TGCGCCAGCAGCCAAGATCGGTTGGCAGGGGGCTTCACAGATACGCAGTATTTT. Translating it yields CASSQDRLAGGFTDTQYF.

This chain connects TRBV14 to TRBJ2-5; weak D call: TRBD1 (6 bases). Germline V gene lookup returns CDR1 SGHDN and CDR2 FVKESK. The CDR3 contains 14 residues. Trimming shortened V by 4 bases and J by 0 bases, and 9 bases separated the two germline ends. The CDR3 spells CASSRTEYQETQYF. As DNA, the CDR3 is TGTGCCAGCAGCCGGACAGAGTACCAAGAGACCCAGTACTTC.

The V and J genes are TRBV7-9 and TRBJ1-1; D unresolved. Trimming pared 4 bases from V and 0 bases from J, leaving 9 bases between. The CDR3 has 14 residues. Germline V gene lookup returns CDR1 SEHNR and CDR2 FQNEAQ (reference sequence). This CDR3 reads CASSSAFMNTEAFF. DNA of the CDR3: TGTGCCAGCAGCTCAGCCTTCATGAACACTGAAGCTTTCTTT.

The chain carries TRBV6-6 and TRBJ2-1, with D tentatively TRBD1 (5 bases). Deletions cut 5 bases from V and 7 bases from J, with 15 bases between. The CDR3 has 14 residues. Germline V gene sequence: CDR1 MNHNY, CDR2 SVGAGI (reference sequence). CDR3 nucleotide sequence: TGTGCCAGCAGTGGCAGGGTCGTCTCAAATGAGCAGTTCTTC. Protein: CASSGRVVSNEQFF.

The CDR3 DNA follows: TGTGCCAGCAGTTGGGGGACAGGGCACTACGAGCAGTACTTC. Translated: CASSWGTGHYEQYF. The chain combines TRBV27 with TRBJ2-5; 9 positions match TRBD1. The tail of the sequence fits TRBJ2-7 better, so the J call may be wrong. In germline, CDR1 is MNHEY, CDR2 SMNVEV (reference sequence). There are 14 residues in the CDR3.

This clonotype showed up many times. The chain is built from TRBV2 and TRBJ2-5; D is undetermined. Germline V lookup: CDR1 SNHLY, CDR2 FYNNEI. The CDR3 has 12 residues. V dropped 4 bases and J dropped 3 bases, with 6 bases sitting between them. The CDR3 nucleotides are TGTGCCAGCAGTGGGGTGGAAGAGACCCAGTACTTC. This codes for CASSGVEETQYF.

The chain carries TRBV30 and TRBJ2-1; 7 bases align to TRBD1. TRBJ2-7 explains the end of the DNA better; the J call may be wrong. The CDR3 contains 17 residues. Germline V gene lookup returns CDR1 GTSNPN and CDR2 SVGIG (reference sequence). This chain's CDR3 is CAWSGGYLQGPENEQYF. The DNA of the CDR3 is TGTGCCTGGAGTGGGGGCTACCTACAGGGGCCCGAAAACGAGCAGTACTTC.

This chain uses TRBV3-1 with TRBJ2-7; D not resolved. The length of the CDR3 is 14 residues. In germline, CDR1 is LGHDT, CDR2 YNNKEL (reference sequence). V was shortened by 1 base and J by 6 bases, with 13 bases between the two germline ends. The CDR3 DNA is TGTGCCAGCAGCCAAGGTTCAACTCTCTTCGAGCAGTACTTC. This sequence encodes CASSQGSTLFEQYF.

This clonotype was seen only once. This chain links TRBV29-1 with TRBJ2-6; 7 bases map to TRBD1. Germline V gives CDR1 SQVTM, CDR2 ANQGSEA. V was clipped by 6 bases and J by 4 bases; unmatched bases: 3. This CDR3 spans 13 amino acids. CDR3 DNA sequence: TGCAGCGTGACAGGGAACGGGGCCAACGTCCTGACTTTC. Its protein is CSVTGNGANVLTF.